This T cell receptor (beta chain) was sequenced during a study of CD8 T cells in ankylosing spondylitis. General study points: CD8+ cells made up the disease-linked clones, which were relatively rare in peripheral blood. Previously reported in reactive arthritis synovial fluid and blood were some of the motif variants. In ankylosing spondylitis blood, a motif of roughly eight highly homologous TCR beta variants appeared characteristic.

On this clonotype: Its target is not known.

Preparation of TCR beta libraries was done by quantitative 5'-RACE with molecular barcodes. Each CDR3 protein gets one entry after TCRdb re-called the 5' RACE reads with MiXCR. This sample has 150,000 to 200,000 distinct CDR3 sequences, with approximately 10% found just once. This clonotype was obtained from a male donor with ankylosing spondylitis or in good health (not recorded which). Specimen: blood, either unsorted or a sorted T cell fraction (not recorded which).

In nucleotides, the CDR3 is TGCGCCAGCAGCCACTGGGCTGGGACTAATGAAAAACTGTTTTTT. As protein: CASSHWAGTNEKLFF. The chain is built from TRBV4-3 and TRBJ1-4; no firm D call. The CDR3 is 15 residues long. Trimming removed 3 bases from V and 2 bases from J, with 10 bases in between. Germline V lookup: CDR1 LGHNA, CDR2 YSLEER.